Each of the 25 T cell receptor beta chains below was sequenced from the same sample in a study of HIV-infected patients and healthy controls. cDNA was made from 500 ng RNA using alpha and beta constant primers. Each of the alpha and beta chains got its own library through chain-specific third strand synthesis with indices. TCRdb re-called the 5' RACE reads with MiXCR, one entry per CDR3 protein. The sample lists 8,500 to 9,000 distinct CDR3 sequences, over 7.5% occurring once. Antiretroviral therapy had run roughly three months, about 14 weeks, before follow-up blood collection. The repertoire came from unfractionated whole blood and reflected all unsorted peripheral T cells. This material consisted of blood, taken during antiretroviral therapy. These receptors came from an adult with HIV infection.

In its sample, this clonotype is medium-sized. The CDR3 is CSVWGPNTEAFF. CDR3 nucleotide sequence: TGCAGCGTTTGGGGACCGAACACTGAAGCTTTCTTT. This sequence joins TRBV29-1 and TRBJ1-1; a possible D gene is TRBD1 (5 bases). The CDR3 covers 12 residues. V was pared by 5 bases and J by 1 base, with 8 bases between. Germline loops: CDR1 SQVTM, CDR2 ANQGSEA. The full variable domain, with the rest looked up from reference TRBV29-1 and TRBJ1-1, is SAVISQKPSRDICQRGTSLTIQCQVDSQVTMMFWYRQQPGQSLTLIATANQGSEATYESGFVIDKFPISRPNLTFSTLTVSNMSPEDSSIYLCSVWGPNTEAFFGQGTRLTVV.

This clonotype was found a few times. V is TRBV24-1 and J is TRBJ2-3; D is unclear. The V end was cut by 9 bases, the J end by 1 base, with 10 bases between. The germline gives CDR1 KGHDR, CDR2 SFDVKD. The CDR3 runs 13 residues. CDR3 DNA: TGTGCCACCGGGGAATCTCGCACAGATACGCAGTATTTT. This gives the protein CATGESRTDTQYF.

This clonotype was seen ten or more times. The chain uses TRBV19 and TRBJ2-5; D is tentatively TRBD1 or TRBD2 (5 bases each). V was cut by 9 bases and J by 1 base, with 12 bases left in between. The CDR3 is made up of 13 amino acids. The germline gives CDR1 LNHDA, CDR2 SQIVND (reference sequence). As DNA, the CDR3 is TGTGCCAGCGGGACCGGGATCCAAGAGACCCAGTACTTC. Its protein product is CASGTGIQETQYF.

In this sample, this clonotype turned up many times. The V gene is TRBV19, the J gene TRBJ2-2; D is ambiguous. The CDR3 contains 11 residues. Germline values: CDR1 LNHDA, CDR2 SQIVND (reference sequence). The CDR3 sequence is CAAGNTGELFF. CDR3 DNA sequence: TGTGCGGCAGGGAACACCGGGGAGCTGTTTTTT. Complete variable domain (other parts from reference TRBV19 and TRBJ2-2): DGGITQSPKYLFRKEGQNVTLSCEQNLNHDAMYWYRQDPGQGLRLIYYSQIVNDFQKGDIAEGYSVSREKKESFPLTVTSAQKNPTAFYLCAAGNTGELFFGEGSRLTVL.

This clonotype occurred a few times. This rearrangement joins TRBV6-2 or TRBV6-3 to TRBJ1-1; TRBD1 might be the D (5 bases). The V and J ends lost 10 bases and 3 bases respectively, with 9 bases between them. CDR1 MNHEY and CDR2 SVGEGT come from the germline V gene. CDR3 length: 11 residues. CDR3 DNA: TGTGCCACCACAGGAGACACTGAAGCTTTCTTT. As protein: CATTGDTEAFF.

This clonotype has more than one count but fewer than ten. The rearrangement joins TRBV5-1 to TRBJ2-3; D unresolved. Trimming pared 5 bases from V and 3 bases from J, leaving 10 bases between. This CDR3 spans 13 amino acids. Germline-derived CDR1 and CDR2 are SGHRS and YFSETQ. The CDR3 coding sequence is TGCGCCAGCAGACCAGGAGCGACAGATACGCAGTATTTT. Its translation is CASRPGATDTQYF.

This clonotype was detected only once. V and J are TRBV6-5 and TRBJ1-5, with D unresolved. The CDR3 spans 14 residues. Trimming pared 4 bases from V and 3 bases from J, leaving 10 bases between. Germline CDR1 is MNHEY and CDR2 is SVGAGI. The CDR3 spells CASSFDGNNQPQHF. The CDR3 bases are TGTGCCAGCAGTTTTGACGGAAACAATCAGCCCCAGCATTTT.

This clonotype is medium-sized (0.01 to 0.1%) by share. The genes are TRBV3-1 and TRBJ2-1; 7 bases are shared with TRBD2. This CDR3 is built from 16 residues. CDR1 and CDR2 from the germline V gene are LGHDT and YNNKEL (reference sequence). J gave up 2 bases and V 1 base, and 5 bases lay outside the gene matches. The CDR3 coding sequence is TGTGCCAGCAGCCAAGTAAGGAGCGGGGCCTACAATGAGCAGTTCTTC. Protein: CASSQVRSGAYNEQFF.

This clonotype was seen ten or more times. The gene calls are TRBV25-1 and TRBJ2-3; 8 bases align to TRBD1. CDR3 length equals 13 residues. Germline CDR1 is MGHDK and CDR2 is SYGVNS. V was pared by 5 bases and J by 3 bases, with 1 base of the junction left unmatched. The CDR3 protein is CASSQGATDTQYF. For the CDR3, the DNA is TGTGCCAGCAGTCAGGGGGCAACAGATACGCAGTATTTT. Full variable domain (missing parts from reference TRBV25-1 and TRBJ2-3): EADIYQTPRYLVIGTGKKITLECSQTMGHDKMYWYQQDPGMELHLIHYSYGVNSTEKGDLSSESTVSRIRTEHFPLTLESARPSHTSQYLCASSQGATDTQYFGPGTRLTVL.

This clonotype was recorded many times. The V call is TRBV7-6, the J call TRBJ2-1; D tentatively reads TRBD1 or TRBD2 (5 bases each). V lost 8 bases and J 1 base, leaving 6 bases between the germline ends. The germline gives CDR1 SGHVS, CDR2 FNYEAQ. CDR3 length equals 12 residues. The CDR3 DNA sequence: TGTGCCAGCGGGGGTTCCTACAATGAGCAGTTCTTC. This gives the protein CASGGSYNEQFF. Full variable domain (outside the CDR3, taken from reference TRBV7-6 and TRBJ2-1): GAGVSQSPRYKVTKRGQDVALRCDPISGHVSLYWYRQALGQGPEFLTYFNYEAQQDKSGLPNDRFSAERPEGSISTLTIQRTEQRDSAMYRCASGGSYNEQFFGPGTRLTVL.

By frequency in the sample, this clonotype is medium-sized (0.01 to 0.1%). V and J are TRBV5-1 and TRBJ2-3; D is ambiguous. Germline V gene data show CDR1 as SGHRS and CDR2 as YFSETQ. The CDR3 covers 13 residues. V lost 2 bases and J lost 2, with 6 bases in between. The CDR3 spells CASSLRYTDTQYF. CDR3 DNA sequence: TGCGCCAGCAGCTTACGCTACACAGATACGCAGTATTTT.

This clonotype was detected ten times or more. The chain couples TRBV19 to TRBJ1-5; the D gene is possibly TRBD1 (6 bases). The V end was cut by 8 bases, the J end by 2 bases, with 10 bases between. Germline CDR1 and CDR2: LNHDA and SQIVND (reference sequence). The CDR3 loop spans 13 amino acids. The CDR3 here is CASLEGGNQPQHF. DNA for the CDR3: TGTGCCAGTCTAGAGGGGGGCAATCAGCCCCAGCATTTT.

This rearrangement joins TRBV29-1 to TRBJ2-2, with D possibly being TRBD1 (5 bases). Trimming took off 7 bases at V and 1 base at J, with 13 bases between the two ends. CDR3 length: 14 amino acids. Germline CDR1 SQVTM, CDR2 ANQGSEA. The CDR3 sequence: CSASTDRNTGELFF. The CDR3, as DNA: TGCAGCGCAAGTACAGACAGGAACACCGGGGAGCTGTTTTTT.

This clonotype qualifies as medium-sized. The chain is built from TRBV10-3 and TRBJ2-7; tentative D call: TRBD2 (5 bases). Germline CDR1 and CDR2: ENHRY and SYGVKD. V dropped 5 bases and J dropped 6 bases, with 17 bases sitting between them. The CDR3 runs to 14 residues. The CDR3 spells CAISRGLEAGEQYF. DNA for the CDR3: TGTGCCATCAGTCGCGGTCTGGAGGCTGGCGAGCAGTACTTC.

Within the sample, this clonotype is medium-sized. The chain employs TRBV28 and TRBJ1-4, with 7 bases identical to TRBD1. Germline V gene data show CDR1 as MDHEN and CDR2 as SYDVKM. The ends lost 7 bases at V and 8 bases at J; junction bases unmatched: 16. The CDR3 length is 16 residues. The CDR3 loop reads CASNLQGIGLGEKLFF. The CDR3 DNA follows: TGTGCCAGCAACCTACAGGGGATCGGTTTAGGAGAAAAACTGTTTTTT.

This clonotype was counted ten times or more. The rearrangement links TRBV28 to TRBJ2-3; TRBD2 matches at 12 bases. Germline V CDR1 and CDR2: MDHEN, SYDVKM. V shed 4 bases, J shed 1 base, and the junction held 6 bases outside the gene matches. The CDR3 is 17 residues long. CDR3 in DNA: TGTGCCAGCAGTTCGGGGGGACTAGCGGGTCGCACAGATACGCAGTATTTT. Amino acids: CASSSGGLAGRTDTQYF.

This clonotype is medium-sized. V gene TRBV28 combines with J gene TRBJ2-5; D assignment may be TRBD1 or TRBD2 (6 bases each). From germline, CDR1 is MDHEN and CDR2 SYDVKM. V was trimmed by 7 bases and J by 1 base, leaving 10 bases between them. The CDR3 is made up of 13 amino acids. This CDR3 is CASIGGGQETQYF. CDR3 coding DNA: TGTGCCAGCATAGGAGGGGGCCAAGAGACCCAGTACTTC.

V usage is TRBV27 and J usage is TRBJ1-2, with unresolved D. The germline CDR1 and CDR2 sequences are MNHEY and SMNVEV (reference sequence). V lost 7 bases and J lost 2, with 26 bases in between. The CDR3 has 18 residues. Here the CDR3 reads CASIPLGPPGTGNYGYTF. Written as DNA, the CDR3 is TGTGCCAGCATCCCGTTAGGGCCCCCCGGAACCGGGAACTATGGCTACACCTTC.

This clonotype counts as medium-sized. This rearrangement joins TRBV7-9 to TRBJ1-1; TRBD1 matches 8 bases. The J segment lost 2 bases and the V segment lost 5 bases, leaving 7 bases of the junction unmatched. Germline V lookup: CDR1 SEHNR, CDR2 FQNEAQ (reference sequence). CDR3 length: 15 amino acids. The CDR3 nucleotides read TGTGCCAGCAGCCAAAGACAGGGGATCAACACTGAAGCTTTCTTT. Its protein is CASSQRQGINTEAFF.

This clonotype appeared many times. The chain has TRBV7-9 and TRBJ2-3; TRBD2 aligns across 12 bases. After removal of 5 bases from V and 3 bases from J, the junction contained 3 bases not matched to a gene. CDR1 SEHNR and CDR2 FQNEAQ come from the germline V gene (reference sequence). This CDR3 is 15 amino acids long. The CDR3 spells CASSLTSGRTDTQYF. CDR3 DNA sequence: TGTGCCAGCAGCCTCACTAGCGGGAGGACAGATACGCAGTATTTT.

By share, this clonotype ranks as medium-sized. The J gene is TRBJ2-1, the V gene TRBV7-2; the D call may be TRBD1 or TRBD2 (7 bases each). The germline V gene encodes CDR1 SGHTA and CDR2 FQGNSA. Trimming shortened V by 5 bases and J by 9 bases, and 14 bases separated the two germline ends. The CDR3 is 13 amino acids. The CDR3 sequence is CASSGGGGAEQFF. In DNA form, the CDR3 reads TGTGCCAGCAGCGGGGGAGGGGGCGCTGAGCAGTTCTTC.

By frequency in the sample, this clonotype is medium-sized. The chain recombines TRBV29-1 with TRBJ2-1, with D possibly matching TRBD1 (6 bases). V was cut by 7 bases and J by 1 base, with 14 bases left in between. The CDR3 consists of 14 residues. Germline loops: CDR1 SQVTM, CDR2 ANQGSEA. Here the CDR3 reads CSGDRLGSYNEQFF. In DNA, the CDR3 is TGCAGCGGTGACAGGTTAGGGTCCTACAATGAGCAGTTCTTC.

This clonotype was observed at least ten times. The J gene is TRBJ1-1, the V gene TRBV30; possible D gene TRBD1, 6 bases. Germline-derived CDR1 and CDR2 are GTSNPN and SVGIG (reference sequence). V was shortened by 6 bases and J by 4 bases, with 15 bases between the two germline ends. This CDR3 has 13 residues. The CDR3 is CACAAQGATEAFF. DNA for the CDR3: TGTGCCTGTGCGGCACAGGGCGCCACTGAAGCTTTCTTT.

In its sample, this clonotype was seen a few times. CDR3 protein: CASSQERLAGQETQYF. The CDR3 bases are TGTGCCAGCAGCCAAGAAAGGCTAGCGGGGCAAGAGACCCAGTACTTC. V and J are TRBV14 and TRBJ2-5; 9 bases fit TRBD2. The germline CDR1 and CDR2 sequences are SGHDN and FVKESK. Trimming at V came to 0 bases and at J to 2 bases, leaving 4 bases not matched to a gene. CDR3 length equals 16 residues.

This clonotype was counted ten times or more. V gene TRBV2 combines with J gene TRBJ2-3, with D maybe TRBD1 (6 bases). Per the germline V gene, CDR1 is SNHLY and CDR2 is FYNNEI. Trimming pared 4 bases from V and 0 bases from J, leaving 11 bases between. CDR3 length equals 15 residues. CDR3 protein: CASSAGTHSTDTQYF. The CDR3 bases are TGTGCCAGCAGTGCAGGGACACACAGCACAGATACGCAGTATTTT.